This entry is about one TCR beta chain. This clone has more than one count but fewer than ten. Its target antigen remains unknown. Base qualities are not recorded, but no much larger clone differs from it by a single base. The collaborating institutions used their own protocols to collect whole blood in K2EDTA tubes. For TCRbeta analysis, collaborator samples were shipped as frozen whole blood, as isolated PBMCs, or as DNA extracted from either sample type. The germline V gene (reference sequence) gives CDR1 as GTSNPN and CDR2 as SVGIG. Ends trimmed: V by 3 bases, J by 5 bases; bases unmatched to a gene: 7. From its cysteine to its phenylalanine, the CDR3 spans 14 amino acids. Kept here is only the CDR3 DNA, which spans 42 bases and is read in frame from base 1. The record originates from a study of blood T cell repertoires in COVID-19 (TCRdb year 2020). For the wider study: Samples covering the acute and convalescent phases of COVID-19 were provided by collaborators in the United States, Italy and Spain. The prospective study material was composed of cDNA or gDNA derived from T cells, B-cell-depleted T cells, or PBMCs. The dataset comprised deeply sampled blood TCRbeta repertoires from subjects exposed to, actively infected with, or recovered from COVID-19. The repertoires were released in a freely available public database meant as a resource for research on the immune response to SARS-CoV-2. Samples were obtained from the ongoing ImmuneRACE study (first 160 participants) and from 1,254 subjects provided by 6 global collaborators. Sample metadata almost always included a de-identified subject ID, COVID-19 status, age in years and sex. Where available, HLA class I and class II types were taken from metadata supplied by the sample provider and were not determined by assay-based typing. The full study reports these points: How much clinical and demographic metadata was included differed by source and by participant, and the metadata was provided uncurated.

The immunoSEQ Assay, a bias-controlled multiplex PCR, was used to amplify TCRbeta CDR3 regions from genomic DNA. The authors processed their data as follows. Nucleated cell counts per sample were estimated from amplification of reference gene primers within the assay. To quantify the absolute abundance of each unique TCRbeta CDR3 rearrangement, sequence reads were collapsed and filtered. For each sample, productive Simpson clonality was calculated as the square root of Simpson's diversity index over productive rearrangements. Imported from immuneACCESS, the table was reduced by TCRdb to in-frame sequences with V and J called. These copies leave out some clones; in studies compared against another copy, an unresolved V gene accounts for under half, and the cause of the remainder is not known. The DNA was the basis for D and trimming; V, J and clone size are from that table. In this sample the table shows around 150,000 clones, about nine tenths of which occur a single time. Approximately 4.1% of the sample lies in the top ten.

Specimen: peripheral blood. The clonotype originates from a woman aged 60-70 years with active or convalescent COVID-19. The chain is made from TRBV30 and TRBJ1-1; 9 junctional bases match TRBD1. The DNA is TGTGCCTGGAGAGTCACAGGGGGCGGTACTGAAGCTTTCTTT. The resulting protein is CAWRVTGGGTEAFF.